A single sample is the source of the 30 T cell receptor beta chains below, sequenced in a study of shared clonotypes between healthy human individuals. The method was immunoSEQ multiplex PCR; TCRdb's version includes in-frame clones alone and lacks a portion of them. The data contain around 600,000 clones, approximately 95% of them singletons. Naive CD8 cells comprised CD45RO-negative, CCR7-positively selected cells, excluding terminally differentiated effector memory CD45RA+ cells. Input material: naive CD8+ T cells sorted from blood. The receptors derive from a woman aged 30 to 39 in good health.

This clone was observed once. The chain employs TRBV27 and TRBJ1-1, with D unclear. From germline, CDR1 is MNHEY and CDR2 SMNVEV (reference sequence). CDR3 length equals 14 residues. Trimming took 4 bases from V and 1 from J, leaving 10 bases between them. The chain's CDR3 is CASSWSGKNTEAFF. In DNA, the CDR3 is TGTGCCAGCAGTTGGTCCGGGAAGAACACTGAAGCTTTCTTT.

The chain links TRBV29-1 to TRBJ2-5; D is ambiguous. The J call may not be correct, given that the DNA end is closer to TRBJ2-7. The CDR3 covers 13 residues. Germline V gene sequence: CDR1 SQVTM, CDR2 ANQGSEA. The CDR3 is CSVEEGHRYEQYF. For the CDR3, the DNA is TGCAGCGTTGAAGAAGGCCACCGCTACGAGCAGTACTTC.

The V gene is TRBV11-1, the J gene TRBJ1-1; 8 nucleotides align to TRBD1. The J segment lost 3 bases and the V segment lost 1 base, leaving 1 base of the junction unmatched. The CDR3 length is 14 residues. The germline CDR1 and CDR2 sequences are SGHAT and FQDESV (reference sequence). Written as DNA, the CDR3 is TGTGCCAGCAGCTTAGGGACAGGGTACACTGAAGCTTTCTTT. It is translated as CASSLGTGYTEAFF.

The CDR3 coding sequence is TGTGCCACTTCCGGGACTAGCGTACACAATGAGCAGTTCTTC. Translation: CATSGTSVHNEQFF. J is TRBJ2-1 and V is TRBV6-5; TRBD2 aligns across 10 bases. Germline V gene data show CDR1 as MNHEY and CDR2 as SVGAGI. Trimming removed 10 bases from V and 5 bases from J; junction bases left unmatched: 8. The length of the CDR3 is 14 residues.

The V and J genes are TRBV29-1 and TRBJ2-5; D is perhaps TRBD2 (6 bases). V was pared by 5 bases and J by 4 bases, with 20 bases between. Germline CDR1 reads SQVTM; CDR2 reads ANQGSEA. The CDR3 has 15 residues. CDR3 nucleotide sequence: TGCAGCGTTTTCGGGGGAATGAAAAGCGGAGAGACCCAGTACTTC. It codes for CSVFGGMKSGETQYF.

Of note for this clone: The junction differs from germline at one of its ends, possibly a read error. The gene calls are TRBV5-6 and TRBJ2-7; perhaps TRBD1 as D (6 bases). Germline V gene lookup returns CDR1 SGHDT and CDR2 YYEEEE. The CDR3 sequence is 14 residues long. The chain's CDR3 is CASSLEQDSYAQYF. The CDR3, as DNA: TGTGCCAGCAGCTTGGAGCAGGACAGCTACGCGCAGTACTTC.

CDR3 coding DNA: TGCAGCGTTGAAGGTTTCGGGGGCGAGGCCAAAAACATTCAGTACTTC. Its protein is CSVEGFGGEAKNIQYF. This rearrangement joins TRBV29-1 to TRBJ2-4, with D perhaps matching TRBD1 or TRBD2 (6 bases each). The CDR3 sequence is 16 residues long. V shed 1 base and J shed 1 base, with 14 bases lying between them. Per the germline V gene, CDR1 is SQVTM and CDR2 is ANQGSEA.

The rearrangement links TRBV7-8 to TRBJ2-1; the match to TRBD2 covers 10 bases. The V gene end was trimmed by 3 bases and the J gene end by 15 bases; junction bases not matched to a gene: 8. The length of the CDR3 is 13 residues. Germline V CDR1 and CDR2: SGHVS, FQNEAQ. The CDR3 nucleotides are TGTGCCAGCAGCTTCCAAGCGGGAGGGCCTGGGTTCTTC. It specifies CASSFQAGGPGFF.

The chain has TRBV5-6 and TRBJ2-1; TRBD1 aligns across 7 bases. Germline trimming cut 2 bases from V and 0 bases from J; bases unmatched to any gene: 5. Germline CDR1 reads SGHDT; CDR2 reads YYEEEE. This CDR3 spans 16 amino acids. CDR3 DNA: TGTGCCAGCAGCTTTACAGGGGACAGCTCCTACAATGAGCAGTTCTTC. It yields the protein CASSFTGDSSYNEQFF.

V is TRBV30 and J is TRBJ1-5; weak D call: TRBD1 (5 bases). The germline V gene encodes CDR1 GTSNPN and CDR2 SVGIG (reference sequence). The CDR3 sequence is 14 residues long. V was cut by 2 bases and J by 7 bases, with 15 bases left in between. CDR3 in amino acids: CAWSWGESWQPQHF. In DNA form, the CDR3 reads TGTGCCTGGAGTTGGGGGGAGTCATGGCAGCCCCAGCATTTT.

CDR3 residues: CASSGSVAGEQFF. The CDR3, as DNA: TGTGCCAGCAGTGGTTCCGTAGCGGGGGAGCAGTTCTTC. This chain joins TRBV2 and TRBJ2-1; 8 positions agree with TRBD2. Germline V gene data show CDR1 as SNHLY and CDR2 as FYNNEI. The CDR3 sequence is 13 residues long. V dropped 4 bases and J dropped 10; count of bases not matched to a gene: 6.

On this clone itself: This sample also contains other DNA sequences that code for the same CDR3. The gene calls are TRBV4-1 and TRBJ1-1; D gene ambiguous. Germline V gene lookup returns CDR1 MGHRA and CDR2 YSYEKL. Trimming stripped 0 bases from V and 0 bases from J, with 8 bases between. The CDR3 has 15 amino acids. CDR3 bases: TGCGCCAGCAGCCAAGAGAGCGGAATGAACACTGAAGCTTTCTTT. Protein: CASSQESGMNTEAFF.

V is TRBV5-1 and J is TRBJ2-7; no definite D call. Germline V lookup: CDR1 SGHRS, CDR2 YFSETQ. Between the trimmed V and J ends, which lost 4 bases and 7 bases, there was a span of 15 bases. There are 13 residues in the CDR3. The CDR3 DNA reads TGCGCCAGCAGCCCCAACATGAGTCCGGAGCAGTACTTC. Encoded protein: CASSPNMSPEQYF. The variable domain in full, completed from reference TRBV5-1 and TRBJ2-7, reads KAGVTQTPRYLIKTRGQQVTLSCSPISGHRSVSWYQQTPGQGLQFLFEYFSETQRNKGNFPGRFSGRQFSNSRSEMNVSTLELGDSALYLCASSPNMSPEQYFGPGTRLTVT.

The chain uses TRBV28 and TRBJ2-1; 10 bases align to TRBD2. The CDR3 totals 17 residues. In germline, CDR1 is MDHEN, CDR2 SYDVKM. Trimming cost V 1 base and J 4 bases; bases outside gene matches: 7. CDR3 nucleotide sequence: TGTGCCAGCAGTTTATTCAGCGGGAGGGCCCGGTACAATGAGCAGTTCTTC. This codes for CASSLFSGRARYNEQFF. Complete variable domain (other parts from reference TRBV28 and TRBJ2-1): DVKVTQSSRYLVKRTGEKVFLECVQDMDHENMFWYRQDPGLGLRLIYFSYDVKMKEKGDIPEGYSVSREKKERFSLILESASTNQTSMYLCASSLFSGRARYNEQFFGPGTRLTVL.

The J gene is TRBJ2-5, the V gene TRBV27, with 7 bases identical to TRBD1. With 5 bases clipped from V and 7 bases from J, the junction kept 13 bases outside the gene matches. CDR3 length: 15 residues. Germline CDR1 and CDR2: MNHEY and SMNVEV (reference sequence). The chain's CDR3 is CASSPVQGVPGTQYF. In DNA, the CDR3 is TGTGCCAGCAGTCCGGTCCAGGGGGTCCCCGGGACCCAGTACTTC.

The J gene is TRBJ2-7, the V gene TRBV28, with unresolved D. Trimming took 4 bases from V and 1 from J, leaving 11 bases between them. The CDR3 totals 14 residues. Germline CDR1 reads MDHEN; CDR2 reads SYDVKM. The CDR3 region has the DNA TGTGCCAGCAGTTCCCTAGATCTTTCCTACGAGCAGTACTTC. Protein: CASSSLDLSYEQYF.

This chain joins TRBV7-2 and TRBJ2-7; the match to TRBD2 covers 14 bases. V lost 4 bases to trimming and J lost 2 bases; unmatched junction nucleotides: 4. This CDR3 is 16 amino acids long. Germline V gene data show CDR1 as SGHTA and CDR2 as FQGNSA. This CDR3 reads CASSWGLAGDPYEQYF. The DNA of the CDR3 is TGTGCCAGCAGCTGGGGACTAGCGGGGGATCCCTACGAGCAGTACTTC.

For this clone: This sample includes further DNA sequences coding for the same CDR3. The V gene is TRBV29-1, the J gene TRBJ1-2; D is unclear. In germline, CDR1 is SQVTM, CDR2 ANQGSEA. V shed 0 bases and J shed 5 bases, with 10 bases lying between them. This CDR3 has 13 amino acids. The CDR3 DNA follows: TGCAGCGTTGAAGATCGAGGAGGATATGGCTACACCTTC. This encodes CSVEDRGGYGYTF.

This clone was picked up one time. V and J are TRBV27 and TRBJ2-1; 10 bases align to TRBD2. J was trimmed by 5 bases and V by 2 bases; bases with no gene match: 3. The germline V gene has CDR1 MNHEY and CDR2 SMNVEV (reference sequence). The CDR3 runs 15 residues. The CDR3 here is CASSLASGSDNEQFF. CDR3 bases: TGTGCCAGCAGTTTAGCTAGCGGGAGTGACAATGAGCAGTTCTTC.

The chain combines TRBV2 with TRBJ1-2; maybe TRBD1 (6 bases). CDR1 is SNHLY and CDR2 is FYNNEI in the germline V gene. This CDR3 has 13 residues. The germline V and J ends were trimmed by 7 bases and 4 bases, with 13 bases remaining between them. This CDR3 is CASIRGGLYGYTF. The CDR3 region has the DNA TGTGCCAGCATCAGGGGCGGGCTCTATGGCTACACCTTC.

The chain has TRBV7-9 and TRBJ1-5; no clear D. Germline loops: CDR1 SEHNR, CDR2 FQNEAQ (reference sequence). The CDR3 covers 15 residues. Trimming took 4 bases from V and 4 from J, leaving 14 bases between them. This CDR3 is CASSSSPAGNQPQHF. In DNA, the CDR3 is TGTGCCAGCAGCTCATCTCCTGCTGGAAATCAGCCCCAGCATTTT.

This rearrangement joins TRBV13 to TRBJ2-7, with 9 bases lining up with TRBD2. The ends lost 4 bases at V and 5 bases at J; junction bases unmatched: 15. The CDR3 extends over 17 amino acids. CDR1 is PRHDT and CDR2 is FYEKMQ in the germline V gene (reference sequence). Here the CDR3 DNA reads TGTGCCAGCAGCTCCACCGGGGGTAGCGGGAGCCCCCACGAGCAGTACTTC. Encoded protein: CASSSTGGSGSPHEQYF.

The J gene is TRBJ1-4, the V gene TRBV5-6; D call uncertain. Trimming removed 2 bases at V and 7 bases at J, with 9 bases between. This CDR3 comprises 13 residues. CDR1 is SGHDT, CDR2 YYEEEE, per germline. CDR3 protein: CASSLDASEKLFF. DNA of the CDR3: TGTGCCAGCAGCTTAGATGCCAGTGAAAAACTGTTTTTT.

V gene TRBV6-1 combines with J gene TRBJ2-1, with unresolved D. This CDR3 comprises 14 residues. Germline CDR1 MNHNS, CDR2 SASEGT. Trimming shortened V by 10 bases and J by 0 bases, and 13 bases separated the two germline ends. The CDR3 DNA reads as TGTGCCACTAAACTTCTCCGCTCCTACAATGAGCAGTTCTTC. Translating gives CATKLLRSYNEQFF.

CDR3 DNA: TGTGCCAGCAGTTTATACGGGACAGCCTACGAGCAGTACTTC. Its protein is CASSLYGTAYEQYF. The chain carries TRBV27 and TRBJ2-7, with 7 nucleotides matching TRBD1. The CDR3 sequence is 14 residues long. The V gene's germline CDR1 is MNHEY and CDR2 SMNVEV (reference sequence). The junction had 2 bases not matched to a gene; V was cut back by 1 base and J by 2 bases.

In regard to this clone: The junction and the germline gene differ at one end; a read error may be behind it. The V and J genes are TRBV6-5 and TRBJ2-2, with D perhaps assigned TRBD1 or TRBD2 (5 bases each). CDR3 length equals 15 residues. Germline assignment: CDR1 MNHEY and CDR2 SVGAGI. DNA for the CDR3: TGTGCCAGCAGTCCCCTGGGGGTCGTGACCGGGAAGCTGTTTTTT. This gives the protein CASSPLGVVTGKLFF.

Only one count was recorded for this clone. This chain uses TRBV15 with TRBJ2-7, with 9 bases identical to TRBD1. From germline, CDR1 is LNHNV and CDR2 YYDKDF (reference sequence). Trimming took 5 bases from V and 4 from J; bases not matched to a gene: 9. The CDR3 has 15 amino acids. The CDR3, as DNA: TGTGCCACCAGCTCGGGACAGGGAAATTTTTACGAGCAGTACTTC. It encodes CATSSGQGNFYEQYF.

This rearrangement joins TRBV7-6 to TRBJ2-7; possibly TRBD2 for D (5 bases). Germline V lookup: CDR1 SGHVS, CDR2 FNYEAQ. CDR3 length equals 13 residues. Trimming took off 5 bases at V and 3 bases at J, with 11 bases between the two ends. CDR3 sequence (DNA): TGTGCCAGCAGCGCGTCTACTAGCTACGAGCAGTACTTC. Translating it yields CASSASTSYEQYF.

The V gene is TRBV6-1, the J gene TRBJ2-7; 7 positions match TRBD2. Losses at the gene ends were 2 bases for V and 4 bases for J; bases not matched to a gene: 14. The CDR3 extends over 17 amino acids. CDR1 MNHNS and CDR2 SASEGT come from the germline V gene. CDR3 DNA sequence: TGTGCCAGCAGTGAACCAGTAATGGGCGGGAGTTTGTACGAGCAGTACTTC. Translation: CASSEPVMGGSLYEQYF.

V is TRBV7-6 and J is TRBJ1-5, with D tentatively TRBD1 (5 bases). Trimming shortened V by 5 bases and J by 5 bases, and 16 bases separated the two germline ends. This CDR3 has 15 amino acids. CDR1 is SGHVS and CDR2 is FNYEAQ in the germline V gene. The CDR3, as DNA: TGTGCCAGCAGCCAGAGAAGGGGTAAGGATCAGCCCCAGCATTTT. This gives the protein CASSQRRGKDQPQHF.